These 30 T cell receptor beta chains came from one sample sequenced in a study of T-cell reconstitution after alpha-beta-depleted transplantation in children. Unique molecular identifiers were incorporated when the TCRbeta library was constructed. TCRdb reprocessed the PCR reads via MiXCR and lists one record per CDR3 protein. In the table there are some 490,000 distinct CDR3 sequences, about an eighth of which are singletons. The input for sequencing was PBMCs from the stem cell graft donor, taken from the stem cell graft. Receptors were obtained from a human donor who donated a stem cell graft to a child with combined immunodeficiency.

This clonotype was detected many times. This chain connects TRBV5-1 to TRBJ2-7; the D gene is possibly TRBD1 (5 bases). Germline assignment: CDR1 SGHRS and CDR2 YFSETQ. Trimming cost V 2 bases and J 4 bases, with 10 bases left between them. The CDR3 runs 13 residues. The chain's CDR3 is CASSFQGGYEQYF. CDR3 sequence (DNA): TGCGCCAGCAGCTTCCAGGGTGGGTACGAGCAGTACTTC.

This rearrangement joins TRBV4-3 to TRBJ2-5, with TRBD1 identical over 8 bases. Unmatched junction bases numbered 12, after V lost 4 bases and J lost 5 bases. Germline V lookup: CDR1 LGHNA, CDR2 YSLEER. This CDR3 is 16 amino acids long. The CDR3 spells CASSPRPGQGGETQYF. The CDR3 nucleotides are TGCGCCAGCAGCCCAAGACCCGGACAGGGCGGGGAGACCCAGTACTTC.

This clonotype was observed a few times. V and J are TRBV15 and TRBJ2-5; no definite D call. V was shortened by 0 bases and J by 1 base, with 15 bases between the two germline ends. The CDR3 is 17 residues long. The germline V gene encodes CDR1 LNHNV and CDR2 YYDKDF (reference sequence). CDR3 region: CATSRERSRVAQETQYF. The DNA for the CDR3 is TGTGCCACCAGCAGAGAGAGAAGTAGGGTAGCCCAAGAGACCCAGTACTTC.

The chain carries TRBV20-1 and TRBJ2-2; no clear D gene. V shed 1 base and J shed 2 bases, with 14 bases lying between them. The length of the CDR3 is 16 residues. Germline-derived CDR1 and CDR2 are DFQATT and SNEGSKA (reference sequence). The CDR3 here is CSARVAQPFNTGELFF. The CDR3 DNA reads as TGCAGTGCTAGAGTAGCCCAACCCTTCAACACCGGGGAGCTGTTTTTT.

There are many counts of this clonotype. The chain recombines TRBV12-3 or TRBV12-4 with TRBJ2-3; TRBD2 matches 10 bases. CDR3 length: 15 amino acids. J gave up 6 bases and V 7 bases, and 10 bases lay outside the gene matches. The CDR3 reads CASTLSSSGGDTQYF. The CDR3 DNA follows: TGTGCCAGCACCCTATCTAGTAGCGGGGGGGATACGCAGTATTTT.

This rearrangement joins TRBV9 to TRBJ1-3, with a possible D match to TRBD1 (6 bases). Trimming removed 4 bases at V and 3 bases at J, with 14 bases between. This CDR3 is built from 15 residues. CDR1 SGDLS and CDR2 YYNGEE come from the germline V gene. In DNA, the CDR3 is TGTGCCAGCAGCTTAGACGGGGGGCTTGGAAACACCATATATTTT. Amino acids: CASSLDGGLGNTIYF. Drawing the rest from reference TRBV9 and TRBJ1-3, the complete variable domain is DSGVTQTPKHLITATGQRVTLRCSPRSGDLSVYWYQQSLDQGLQFLIQYYNGEERAKGNILERFSAQQFPDLHSELNLSSLELGDSALYFCASSLDGGLGNTIYFGEGSWLTVV.

A few counts support this clonotype. The chain carries TRBV30 and TRBJ2-1; D is possibly TRBD1 (5 bases). Trimming took 5 bases from V and 5 from J, leaving 7 bases between them. Germline loops: CDR1 GTSNPN, CDR2 SVGIG (reference sequence). The CDR3 loop spans 11 amino acids. The CDR3 bases are TGTGCCTGGGACAGAGACAATGAGCAGTTCTTC. Its translation is CAWDRDNEQFF. Drawing the rest from reference TRBV30 and TRBJ2-1, the complete variable domain is SQTIHQWPATLVQPVGSPLSLECTVEGTSNPNLYWYRQAAGRGLQLLFYSVGIGQISSEVPQNLSASRPQDRQFILSSKKLLLSDSGFYLCAWDRDNEQFFGPGTRLTVL.

This chain links TRBV9 with TRBJ2-2, with 7 bases matching TRBD2. Per the germline V gene, CDR1 is SGDLS and CDR2 is YYNGEE. The CDR3 has 15 residues. With 3 bases clipped from V and 4 bases from J, the junction kept 6 bases outside the gene matches. This chain's CDR3 is CASSEGGAPTGELFF. CDR3 in DNA: TGTGCCAGCAGCGAGGGAGGGGCCCCCACCGGGGAGCTGTTTTTT.

The chain combines TRBV6-5 with TRBJ2-7; D is perhaps TRBD1 (6 bases). The V gene lost 0 bases and the J gene lost 4 bases, with 13 bases spanning the gap. There are 15 residues in the CDR3. Germline CDR1 MNHEY, CDR2 SVGAGI. For the CDR3, the DNA is TGTGCCAGCAGTTACTCTGGCAGGGGTGGGTACGAGCAGTACTTC. It encodes CASSYSGRGGYEQYF.

A few counts support this clonotype. This chain uses TRBV12-3 or TRBV12-4 with TRBJ2-7; D may be TRBD1 (5 bases). This CDR3 is 12 amino acids long. Trimming shortened V by 8 bases and J by 3 bases, and 11 bases separated the two germline ends. CDR3 sequence reads: CASADRFYEQYF. The CDR3, as DNA: TGTGCCAGCGCTGACAGATTCTACGAGCAGTACTTC.

This clonotype was observed a few times. V is TRBV12-3 or TRBV12-4 and J is TRBJ2-7, with no clear D. This CDR3 spans 16 amino acids. V shed 1 base and J shed 4 bases, with 17 bases lying between them. CDR3 protein: CASSLDRRYRGYEQYF. CDR3 coding DNA: TGTGCCAGCAGTTTAGATAGACGGTACCGCGGTTACGAGCAGTACTTC.

The V and J genes are TRBV28 and TRBJ1-2, with 7 bases that match TRBD1. There are 16 residues in the CDR3. The V gene end was trimmed by 6 bases and the J gene end by 2 bases; junction bases not matched to a gene: 12. Germline V gene lookup returns CDR1 MDHEN and CDR2 SYDVKM. The CDR3 protein is CASRTLWAGGNYGYTF. DNA for the CDR3: TGTGCCAGCAGAACTTTATGGGCAGGGGGGAACTATGGCTACACCTTC.

This chain uses TRBV6-5 with TRBJ2-3, with D possibly matching TRBD2 (5 bases). Per the germline V gene, CDR1 is MNHEY and CDR2 is SVGAGI. The CDR3 contains 14 residues. The germline V and J ends were trimmed by 0 bases and 4 bases, with 8 bases remaining between them. The CDR3 sequence is CASSYSRGSDTQYF. The CDR3 nucleotides are TGTGCCAGCAGTTACTCGAGAGGGTCAGATACGCAGTATTTT.

Ten or more counts support this clonotype. The chain couples TRBV28 to TRBJ1-1, with 7 positions matching TRBD1. Trimming took 3 bases from V and 4 from J; bases not matched to a gene: 5. Germline V gene data show CDR1 as MDHEN and CDR2 as SYDVKM. The CDR3 is made up of 14 amino acids. Written as DNA, the CDR3 is TGTGCCAGCAGTTTTCTTCCAGGGGGCACTGAAGCTTTCTTT. Translation gives CASSFLPGGTEAFF.

The CDR3 region is CASRRTDGNSPLHF. The CDR3 DNA reads TGTGCCAGCAGAAGGACAGACGGGAATTCACCCCTCCACTTT. This chain joins TRBV3-1 and TRBJ1-6; D might be TRBD1 (6 bases). Between the trimmed V and J ends, which lost 6 bases and 7 bases, there was a span of 13 bases. The CDR3 is 14 amino acids. Germline lookup yields CDR1 LGHDT and CDR2 YNNKEL (reference sequence).

Here the CDR3 reads CASSLSYAGELFF. DNA for the CDR3: TGTGCCAGCAGTTTATCATATGCCGGGGAGCTGTTTTTT. This chain links TRBV27 with TRBJ2-2; D is ambiguous. From germline, CDR1 is MNHEY and CDR2 SMNVEV (reference sequence). CDR3 size: 13 residues. The V end lost 0 bases, the J end lost 6 bases, and 5 bases lay between the germline ends.

This clonotype has at least ten counts. This rearrangement joins TRBV7-2 to TRBJ2-1; TRBD1 agrees at 7 bases. V was clipped by 5 bases and J by 7 bases; unmatched bases: 8. Germline V lookup: CDR1 SGHTA, CDR2 FQGNSA. This CDR3 is 14 amino acids long. This chain's CDR3 is CASSARGYGNEQFF. The CDR3 region has the DNA TGTGCCAGCAGCGCCAGGGGGTATGGGAATGAGCAGTTCTTC. The whole variable domain, filled in from reference TRBV7-2 and TRBJ2-1, reads GAGVSQSPSNKVTEKGKDVELRCDPISGHTALYWYRQSLGQGLEFLIYFQGNSAPDKSGLPSDRFSAERTGGSVSTLTIQRTQQEDSAVYLCASSARGYGNEQFFGPGTRLTVL.

This clonotype was observed at least ten times. This chain joins TRBV6-5 and TRBJ2-7; TRBD1 might be the D (6 bases). CDR1 and CDR2 (germline): MNHEY, SVGAGI. This CDR3 is built from 13 residues. V lost 4 bases and J lost 0, with 7 bases in between. CDR3 amino acids: CASSSDSSYEQYF. The DNA for the CDR3 is TGTGCCAGCAGTTCGGACAGCTCCTACGAGCAGTACTTC.

This clonotype was recorded a few times. This chain joins TRBV5-1 and TRBJ2-3; D perhaps matches TRBD2 (5 bases). Per the germline V gene, CDR1 is SGHRS and CDR2 is YFSETQ. V shed 0 bases and J shed 2 bases, with 16 bases lying between them. CDR3 length: 17 amino acids. Written as DNA, the CDR3 is TGCGCCAGCAGCTTGGTCCCTCGGGATCCCATCACAGATACGCAGTATTTT. Translating gives CASSLVPRDPITDTQYF.

This clonotype was counted at least ten times. The chain links TRBV12-3 or TRBV12-4 to TRBJ1-5, with D perhaps TRBD1 (6 bases). Trimming stripped 3 bases from V and 11 bases from J, with 17 bases between. The CDR3 sequence is 14 residues long. The CDR3 DNA follows: TGTGCCAGCAGTTTTGGGGGGCCGGGGGTTGCCCAGCATTTT. Its protein is CASSFGGPGVAQHF.

The sample holds many counts of this clonotype. The chain couples TRBV12-3 or TRBV12-4 to TRBJ2-3; 7 bases are shared with TRBD1. V gave up 3 bases and J gave up 0 bases; unmatched junction bases: 9. There are 17 residues in the CDR3. This chain's CDR3 is CASSFLTGRFSTDTQYF. CDR3 nucleotides: TGTGCCAGCAGTTTCCTGACAGGGCGATTCAGCACAGATACGCAGTATTTT.

V usage is TRBV7-3 and J usage is TRBJ2-2; either TRBD1 or TRBD2 may supply D (7 bases each). CDR1 and CDR2 (germline): SGHTA, FQGTGA. The CDR3 is made up of 17 amino acids. V was clipped by 0 bases and J by 5 bases, with 16 bases between them. CDR3: CASSLTQGGPATGELFF. Here the CDR3 DNA reads TGTGCCAGCAGCTTAACGCAGGGGGGGCCCGCTACCGGGGAGCTGTTTTTT.

This clonotype was seen a handful of times. The chain joins TRBV27 to TRBJ2-3; D remains unclear. The CDR3 is 16 residues long. Germline CDR1 and CDR2: MNHEY and SMNVEV (reference sequence). V was trimmed by 4 bases and J by 0 bases, leaving 14 bases between them. The CDR3, as DNA: TGTGCCAGCAGTTCCTTAGACGTCGATAGCACAGATACGCAGTATTTT. This encodes CASSSLDVDSTDTQYF.

In this sample, this clonotype turned up a few times. The chain links TRBV7-8 to TRBJ2-1; D remains unclear. V lost 1 base to trimming and J lost 4 bases, with 11 bases between them. Germline values: CDR1 SGHVS, CDR2 FQNEAQ. The CDR3 length is 15 residues. Here the CDR3 reads CASSLGWEEYNEQFF. DNA for the CDR3: TGTGCCAGCAGCTTAGGGTGGGAAGAGTACAATGAGCAGTTCTTC.

The V and J genes are TRBV5-6 and TRBJ2-3; 9 bases align to TRBD1. The V gene end was trimmed by 3 bases and the J gene end by 2 bases; junction bases not matched to a gene: 7. This CDR3 spans 16 amino acids. Germline assignment: CDR1 SGHDT and CDR2 YYEEEE. CDR3 nucleotide sequence: TGTGCCAGCAGCTGGAGGACAGGGGAGATCACAGATACGCAGTATTTT. It encodes CASSWRTGEITDTQYF.

This clonotype was recorded at least ten times. This sequence joins TRBV29-1 and TRBJ2-1, with unresolved D. Germline values: CDR1 SQVTM, CDR2 ANQGSEA. V shed 7 bases and J shed 10 bases, with 11 bases lying between them. The CDR3 runs 10 residues. CDR3 amino acids: CSAIRTEQFF. CDR3 in DNA: TGCAGCGCAATTAGAACGGAGCAGTTCTTC.

This clonotype was seen only a few times. The chain is built from TRBV7-2 and TRBJ2-5; D unclear. CDR1 SGHTA and CDR2 FQGNSA come from the germline V gene. V lost 5 bases and J lost 0, with 10 bases in between. The CDR3 covers 14 residues. For the CDR3, the DNA is TGTGCCAGCAGCCCAGCCCCGTACCAAGAGACCCAGTACTTC. The encoded protein is CASSPAPYQETQYF. Together with reference TRBV7-2 and TRBJ2-5, the CDR3 gives the full variable domain: GAGVSQSPSNKVTEKGKDVELRCDPISGHTALYWYRQSLGQGLEFLIYFQGNSAPDKSGLPSDRFSAERTGGSVSTLTIQRTQQEDSAVYLCASSPAPYQETQYFGPGTRLLVL.

V and J are TRBV6-2 or TRBV6-3 and TRBJ2-2; no clear D gene. V was clipped by 2 bases and J by 6 bases, with 16 bases between them. Germline CDR1 and CDR2: MNHEY and SVGEGT. The CDR3 loop spans 16 amino acids. CDR3 nucleotide sequence: TGTGCCAGCAGTTACCCGCGCTCAAGCGTAGCCGGGGAGCTGTTTTTT. This gives the protein CASSYPRSSVAGELFF.

The DNA for the CDR3 is TGTGCCAGCAGCACCGGACACACAGATACGCAGTATTTT. This codes for CASSTGHTDTQYF. The chain joins TRBV25-1 to TRBJ2-3, with D perhaps TRBD1 (5 bases). This CDR3 spans 13 amino acids. The V end was cut by 6 bases, the J end by 2 bases, with 9 bases between. Per the germline V gene, CDR1 is MGHDK and CDR2 is SYGVNS.

Ten or more counts support this clonotype. The chain has TRBV4-3 and TRBJ1-3; no clear D gene. The CDR3 is 14 amino acids. The V end lost 0 bases, the J end lost 2 bases, and 5 bases lay between the germline ends. Per the germline V gene, CDR1 is LGHNA and CDR2 is YSLEER. The CDR3 here is CASSQDLTGNTIYF. CDR3 sequence (DNA): TGCGCCAGCAGCCAAGATCTGACTGGAAACACCATATATTTT.